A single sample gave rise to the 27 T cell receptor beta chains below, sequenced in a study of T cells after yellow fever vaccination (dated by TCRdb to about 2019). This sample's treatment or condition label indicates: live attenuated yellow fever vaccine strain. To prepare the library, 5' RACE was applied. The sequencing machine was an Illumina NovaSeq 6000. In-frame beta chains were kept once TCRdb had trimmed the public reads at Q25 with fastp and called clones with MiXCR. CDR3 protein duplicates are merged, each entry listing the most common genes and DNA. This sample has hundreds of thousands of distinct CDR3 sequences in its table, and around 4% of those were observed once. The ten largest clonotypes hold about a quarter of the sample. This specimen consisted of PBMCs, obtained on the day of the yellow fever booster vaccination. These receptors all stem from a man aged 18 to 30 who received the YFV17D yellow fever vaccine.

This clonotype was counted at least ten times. CDR3 sequence: CASTSLGDSPFGNEQFF. Written as DNA, the CDR3 is TGCGCCAGCACCTCTCTCGGGGACAGCCCTTTCGGCAATGAGCAGTTCTTC. The chain employs TRBV5-1 and TRBJ2-1; 7 bases are a match to TRBD1. V was clipped by 6 bases and J by 6 bases; unmatched bases: 18. From germline, CDR1 is SGHRS and CDR2 YFSETQ. The length of the CDR3 is 17 residues.

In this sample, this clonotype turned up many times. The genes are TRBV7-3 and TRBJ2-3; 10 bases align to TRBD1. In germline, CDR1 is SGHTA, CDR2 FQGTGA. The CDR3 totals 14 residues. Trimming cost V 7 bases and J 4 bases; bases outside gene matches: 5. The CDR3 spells CASKRTGGADTQYF. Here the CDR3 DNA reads TGTGCCAGCAAGAGGACAGGGGGTGCAGATACGCAGTATTTT.

CDR3 DNA: TGTGCCACCAGTGATTTGAGGGTCAGGGTTCCTGGCTACACCTTC. Translating it yields CATSDLRVRVPGYTF. The rearrangement links TRBV24-1 to TRBJ1-2; a weak D match, TRBD1 (5 bases). The CDR3 spans 15 residues. Trimming pared 0 bases from V and 7 bases from J, leaving 14 bases between. Germline lookup yields CDR1 KGHDR and CDR2 SFDVKD.

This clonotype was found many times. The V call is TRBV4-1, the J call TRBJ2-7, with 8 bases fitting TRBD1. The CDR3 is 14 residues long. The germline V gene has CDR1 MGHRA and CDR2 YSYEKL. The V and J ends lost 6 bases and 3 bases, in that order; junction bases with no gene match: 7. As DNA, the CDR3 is TGCGCCAGCAGTATCGCAGGGGGCGACTACGAGCAGTACTTC. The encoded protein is CASSIAGGDYEQYF.

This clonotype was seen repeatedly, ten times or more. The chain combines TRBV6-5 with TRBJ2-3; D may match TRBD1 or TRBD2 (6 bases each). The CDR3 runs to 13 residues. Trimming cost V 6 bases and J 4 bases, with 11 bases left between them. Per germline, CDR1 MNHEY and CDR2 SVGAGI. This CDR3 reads CASRIRGPDTQYF. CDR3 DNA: TGTGCCAGCAGAATCCGGGGGCCAGATACGCAGTATTTT.

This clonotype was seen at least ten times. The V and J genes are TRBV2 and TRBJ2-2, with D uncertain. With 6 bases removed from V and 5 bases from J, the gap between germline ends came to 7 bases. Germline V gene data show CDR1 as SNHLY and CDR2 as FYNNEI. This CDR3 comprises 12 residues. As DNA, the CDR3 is TGTGCCAGCAGACGAGGAACCGGGGAGCTGTTTTTT. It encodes CASRRGTGELFF.

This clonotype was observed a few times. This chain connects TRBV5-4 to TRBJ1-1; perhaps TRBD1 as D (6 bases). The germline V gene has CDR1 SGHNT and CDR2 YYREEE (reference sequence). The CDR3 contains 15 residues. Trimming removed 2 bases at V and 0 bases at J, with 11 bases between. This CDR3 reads CASSFLGAMNTEAFF. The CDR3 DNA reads TGTGCCAGCAGCTTTCTGGGGGCGATGAACACTGAAGCTTTCTTT.

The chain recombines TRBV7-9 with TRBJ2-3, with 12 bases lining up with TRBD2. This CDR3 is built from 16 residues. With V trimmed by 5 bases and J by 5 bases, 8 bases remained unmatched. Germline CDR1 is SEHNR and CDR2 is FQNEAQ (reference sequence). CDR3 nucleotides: TGTGCCAGCAGCCGAGCGAGACTAGCGGGGGAAGATACGCAGTATTTT. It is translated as CASSRARLAGEDTQYF.

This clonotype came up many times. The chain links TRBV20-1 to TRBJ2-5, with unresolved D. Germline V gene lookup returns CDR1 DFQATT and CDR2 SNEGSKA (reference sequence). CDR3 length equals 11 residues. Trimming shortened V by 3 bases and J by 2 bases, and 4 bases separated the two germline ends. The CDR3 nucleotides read TGCAGTGCTAGCCTTCAAGAGACCCAGTACTTC. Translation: CSASLQETQYF.

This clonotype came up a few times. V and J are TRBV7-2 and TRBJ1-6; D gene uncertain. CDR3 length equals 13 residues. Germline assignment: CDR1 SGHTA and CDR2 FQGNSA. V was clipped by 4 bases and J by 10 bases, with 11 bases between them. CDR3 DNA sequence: TGTGCCAGCAGCTCCGAGGTCGGGTCACCCCTCCACTTT. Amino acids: CASSSEVGSPLHF. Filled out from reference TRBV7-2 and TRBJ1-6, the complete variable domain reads GAGVSQSPSNKVTEKGKDVELRCDPISGHTALYWYRQSLGQGLEFLIYFQGNSAPDKSGLPSDRFSAERTGGSVSTLTIQRTQQEDSAVYLCASSSEVGSPLHFGNGTRLTVT.

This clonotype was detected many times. This CDR3 reads CSVEVDRVGLDYGYTF. The CDR3 DNA sequence: TGCAGCGTTGAAGTGGACAGGGTCGGGTTAGACTATGGCTACACCTTC. The chain links TRBV29-1 to TRBJ1-2; 8 nucleotides agree with TRBD1. The CDR3 extends over 16 amino acids. After removal of 1 base from V and 3 bases from J, the junction contained 10 bases not matched to a gene. Per germline, CDR1 SQVTM and CDR2 ANQGSEA.

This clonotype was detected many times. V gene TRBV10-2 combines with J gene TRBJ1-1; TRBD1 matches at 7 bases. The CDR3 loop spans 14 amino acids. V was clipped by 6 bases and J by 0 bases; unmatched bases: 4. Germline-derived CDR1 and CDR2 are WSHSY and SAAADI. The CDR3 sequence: CASRQGGVNTEAFF. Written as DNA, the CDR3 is TGCGCCAGCAGGCAGGGGGGCGTGAACACTGAAGCTTTCTTT.

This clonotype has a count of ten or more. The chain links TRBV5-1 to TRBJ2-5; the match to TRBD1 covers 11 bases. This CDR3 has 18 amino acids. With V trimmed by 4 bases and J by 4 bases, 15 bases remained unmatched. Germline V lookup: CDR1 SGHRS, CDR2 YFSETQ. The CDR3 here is CASSKGSPGQGGGETQYF. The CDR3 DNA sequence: TGCGCCAGCAGCAAGGGCTCTCCGGGACAGGGGGGAGGAGAGACCCAGTACTTC.

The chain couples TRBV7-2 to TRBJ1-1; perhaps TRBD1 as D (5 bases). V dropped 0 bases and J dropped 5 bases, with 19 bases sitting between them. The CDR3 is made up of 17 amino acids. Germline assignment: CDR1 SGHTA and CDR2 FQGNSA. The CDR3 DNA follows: TGTGCCAGCAGCTTAGCGCTGTTCCCTCAGGGTCTGACTGAAGCTTTCTTT. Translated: CASSLALFPQGLTEAFF. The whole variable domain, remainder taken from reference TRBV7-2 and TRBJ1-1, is GAGVSQSPSNKVTEKGKDVELRCDPISGHTALYWYRQSLGQGLEFLIYFQGNSAPDKSGLPSDRFSAERTGGSVSTLTIQRTQQEDSAVYLCASSLALFPQGLTEAFFGQGTRLTVV.

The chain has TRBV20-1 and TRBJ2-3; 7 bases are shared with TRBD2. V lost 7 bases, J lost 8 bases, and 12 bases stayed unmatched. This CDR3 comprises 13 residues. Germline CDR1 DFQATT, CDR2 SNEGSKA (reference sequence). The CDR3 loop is CSVPARTRGTQYF. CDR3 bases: TGCAGTGTCCCCGCCCGGACTAGGGGTACGCAGTATTTT.

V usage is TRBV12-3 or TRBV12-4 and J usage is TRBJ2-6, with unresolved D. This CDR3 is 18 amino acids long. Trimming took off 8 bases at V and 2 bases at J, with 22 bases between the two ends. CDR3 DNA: TGTGCCAGCTGTCTCGGTTGGGTCGATGAACCTGGGGCCAACGTCCTGACTTTC. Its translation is CASCLGWVDEPGANVLTF.

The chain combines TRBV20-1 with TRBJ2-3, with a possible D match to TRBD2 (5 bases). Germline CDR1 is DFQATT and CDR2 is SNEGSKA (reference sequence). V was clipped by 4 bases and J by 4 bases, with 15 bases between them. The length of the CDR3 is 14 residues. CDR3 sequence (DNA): TGCAGTGCTAACGGTCAGGACTTGGCAGATACGCAGTATTTT. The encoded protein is CSANGQDLADTQYF.

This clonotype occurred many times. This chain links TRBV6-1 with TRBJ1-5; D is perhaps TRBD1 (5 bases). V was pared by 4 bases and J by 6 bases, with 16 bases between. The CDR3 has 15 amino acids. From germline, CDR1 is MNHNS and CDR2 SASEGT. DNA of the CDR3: TGTGCCAGCAGTGCCAATGGGGGTTTAGGTCAGCCCCAGCATTTT. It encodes CASSANGGLGQPQHF.

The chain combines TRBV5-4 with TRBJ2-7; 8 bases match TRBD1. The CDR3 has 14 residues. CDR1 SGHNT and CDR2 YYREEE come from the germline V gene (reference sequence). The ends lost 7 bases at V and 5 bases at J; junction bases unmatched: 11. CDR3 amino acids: CASSGTGTGHEQYF. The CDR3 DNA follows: TGTGCCAGCTCAGGAACCGGGACAGGTCACGAGCAGTACTTC. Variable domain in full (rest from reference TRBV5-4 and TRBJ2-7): ETGVTQSPTHLIKTRGQQVTLRCSSQSGHNTVSWYQQALGQGPQFIFQYYREEENGRGNFPPRFSGLQFPNYSSELNVNALELDDSALYLCASSGTGTGHEQYFGPGTRLTVT.

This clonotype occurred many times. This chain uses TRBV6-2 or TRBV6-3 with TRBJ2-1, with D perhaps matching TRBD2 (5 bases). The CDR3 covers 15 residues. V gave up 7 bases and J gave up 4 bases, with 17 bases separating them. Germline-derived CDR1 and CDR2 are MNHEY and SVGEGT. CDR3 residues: CASTPYDTGYNEQFF. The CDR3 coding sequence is TGTGCCAGCACTCCCTACGATACGGGATACAATGAGCAGTTCTTC.

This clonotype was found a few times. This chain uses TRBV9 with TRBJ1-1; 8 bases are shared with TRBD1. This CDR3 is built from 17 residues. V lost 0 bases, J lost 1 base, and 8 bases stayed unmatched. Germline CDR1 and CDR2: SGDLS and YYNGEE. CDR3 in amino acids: CASSVEGRQGKNTEAFF. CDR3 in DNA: TGTGCCAGCAGCGTAGAGGGTCGACAGGGGAAGAACACTGAAGCTTTCTTT.

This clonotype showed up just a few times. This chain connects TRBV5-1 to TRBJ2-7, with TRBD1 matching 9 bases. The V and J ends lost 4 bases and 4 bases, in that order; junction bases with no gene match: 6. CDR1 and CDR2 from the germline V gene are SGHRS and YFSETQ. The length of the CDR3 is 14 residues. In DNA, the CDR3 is TGCGCCAGCAGCCAAGGGACAGGGAGTTACGAGCAGTACGTC. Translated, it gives CASSQGTGSYEQYV.

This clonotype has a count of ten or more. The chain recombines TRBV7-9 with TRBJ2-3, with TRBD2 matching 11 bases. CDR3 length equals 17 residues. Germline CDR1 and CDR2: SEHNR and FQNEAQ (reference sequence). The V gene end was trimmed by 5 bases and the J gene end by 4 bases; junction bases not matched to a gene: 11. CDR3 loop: CASSQTRLAGSSDTQYF. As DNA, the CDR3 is TGTGCCAGCAGCCAAACCCGACTAGCGGGGTCTTCAGATACGCAGTATTTT.

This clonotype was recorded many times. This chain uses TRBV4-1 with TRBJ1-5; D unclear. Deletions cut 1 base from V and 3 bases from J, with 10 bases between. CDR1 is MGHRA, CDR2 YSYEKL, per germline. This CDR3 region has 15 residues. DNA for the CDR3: TGCGCCAGCAGCCAAGGTAGTCAGCACAATCAGCCCCAGCATTTT. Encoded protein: CASSQGSQHNQPQHF.

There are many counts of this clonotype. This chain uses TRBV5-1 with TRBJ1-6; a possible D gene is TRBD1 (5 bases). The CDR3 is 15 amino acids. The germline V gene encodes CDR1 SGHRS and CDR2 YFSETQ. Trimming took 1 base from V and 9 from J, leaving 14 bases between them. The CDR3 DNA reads TGCGCCAGCAGCTTGTGGCAGGGAGGCTCTTCACCCCTCCACTTT. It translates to CASSLWQGGSSPLHF.

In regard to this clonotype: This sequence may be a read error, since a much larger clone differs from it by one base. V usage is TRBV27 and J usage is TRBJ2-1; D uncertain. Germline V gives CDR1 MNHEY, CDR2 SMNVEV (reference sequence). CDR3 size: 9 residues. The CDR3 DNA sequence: TGTGCCGCAGGCAATGAGGAGTTCTTC. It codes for CAAGNEEFF.

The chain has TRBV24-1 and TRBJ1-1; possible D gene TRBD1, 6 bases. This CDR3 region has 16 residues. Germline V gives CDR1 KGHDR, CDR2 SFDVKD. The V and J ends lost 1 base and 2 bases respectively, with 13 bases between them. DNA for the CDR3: TGTGCCACCAGTGATTTCGAGACAGGAGTTAACACTGAAGCTTTCTTT. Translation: CATSDFETGVNTEAFF.